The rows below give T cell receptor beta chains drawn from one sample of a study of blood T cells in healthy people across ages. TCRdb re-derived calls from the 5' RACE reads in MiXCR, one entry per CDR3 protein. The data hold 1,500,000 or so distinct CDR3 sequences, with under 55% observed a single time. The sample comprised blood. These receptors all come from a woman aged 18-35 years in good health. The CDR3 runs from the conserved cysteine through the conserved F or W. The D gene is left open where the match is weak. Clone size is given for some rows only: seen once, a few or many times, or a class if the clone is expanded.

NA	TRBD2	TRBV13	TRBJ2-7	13	CASSGGLANEQYF	TGTGCCAGCAGCGGGGGACTAGCGAACGAGCAGTACTTC
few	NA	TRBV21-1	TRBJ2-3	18	CASRTTSGGPSSTDTQYF	TGTGCCAGCAGAACGACTAGCGGGGGGCCTAGTAGCACAGATACGCAGTATTTT
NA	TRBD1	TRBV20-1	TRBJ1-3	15	CSATGGASPGNTIYF	TGCAGTGCTACAGGGGGCGCATCTCCTGGAAACACCATATATTTT
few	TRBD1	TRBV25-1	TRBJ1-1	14	CASTQAGGYTEAFF	TGTGCCAGCACCCAAGCAGGGGGGTACACTGAAGCTTTCTTT
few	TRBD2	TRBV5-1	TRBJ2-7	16	CASSLESGGTSYEQYF	TGCGCCAGCAGCTTGGAAAGCGGGGGGACTTCCTACGAGCAGTACTTC
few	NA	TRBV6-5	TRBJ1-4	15	CASRSDGTTNEKLFF	TGTGCCAGCAGATCCGACGGGACAACTAATGAAAAACTGTTTTTT
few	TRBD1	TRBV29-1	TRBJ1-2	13	CSIRTGGTYGYTF	TGCAGCATACGGACAGGGGGCACCTATGGCTACACCTTC
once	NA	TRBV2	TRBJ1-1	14	CATSPGLMGTEAFF	TGTGCCACAAGCCCAGGCCTCATGGGCACTGAAGCTTTCTTT
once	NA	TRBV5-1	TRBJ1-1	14	CASSVITGRTEAFF	TGCGCCAGCAGCGTGATTACAGGGCGCACTGAAGCTTTCTTT
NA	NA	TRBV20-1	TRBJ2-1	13	CSVLSLVGDEQFF	TGCAGTGTTCTCTCACTAGTTGGCGATGAGCAGTTCTTC
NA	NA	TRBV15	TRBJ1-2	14	CATSALKTGNGYTF	TGTGCCACCAGCGCCCTCAAAACAGGGAATGGCTACACCTTC
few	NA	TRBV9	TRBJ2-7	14	CASSVQVLAQEQYF	TGTGCCAGCAGCGTACAGGTACTGGCGCAAGAGCAGTACTTC
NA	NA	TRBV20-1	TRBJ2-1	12	CSGRTYAHEQFF	TGCAGTGGTCGGACGTATGCGCATGAGCAGTTCTTC
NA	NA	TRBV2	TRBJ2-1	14	CASSEIRLGNEQFF	TGTGCCAGCAGTGAAATCAGGTTAGGCAATGAGCAGTTCTTC
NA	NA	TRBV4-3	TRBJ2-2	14	CASSPATGWGELFF	TGCGCCAGCAGCCCCGCGACAGGTTGGGGGGAGCTGTTTTTT
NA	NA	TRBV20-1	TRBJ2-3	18	CSAPRQAGDGGSTDTQYF	TGCAGTGCTCCCCGGCAGGCAGGGGATGGGGGAAGCACAGATACGCAGTATTTT
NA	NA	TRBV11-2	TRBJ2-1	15	CASSFGLRGWLEQFF	TGTGCCAGCAGCTTCGGCCTTAGGGGGTGGCTTGAGCAGTTCTTC
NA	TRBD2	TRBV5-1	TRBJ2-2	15	CASSPLAENTGELFF	TGCGCCAGCAGCCCCCTAGCGGAGAACACCGGGGAGCTGTTTTTT
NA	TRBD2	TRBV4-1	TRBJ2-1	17	CASSPTTSGAPKGEQFF	TGCGCCAGCAGCCCAACGACTAGCGGGGCCCCCAAGGGTGAGCAGTTCTTC
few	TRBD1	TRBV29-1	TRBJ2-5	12	CSVTGGRETQYF	TGCAGCGTCACAGGGGGTCGCGAGACCCAGTACTTC
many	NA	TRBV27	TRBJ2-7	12	CASSLDGVEQYF	TGTGCCAGCAGTTTAGACGGGGTCGAGCAGTACTTC
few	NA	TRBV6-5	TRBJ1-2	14	CASSYSERVQGYTF	TGTGCCAGCAGTTACTCGGAGAGGGTTCAGGGCTACACCTTC
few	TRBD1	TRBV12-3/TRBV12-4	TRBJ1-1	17	CASSVTGGTTTRTEAFF	TGTGCCAGCAGCGTAACAGGGGGCACTACCACCAGGACTGAAGCTTTCTTT
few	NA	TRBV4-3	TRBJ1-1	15	CASSQGLTMNTEAFF	TGCGCCAGCAGCCAAGGGTTAACCATGAACACTGAAGCTTTCTTT
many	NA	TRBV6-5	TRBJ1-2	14	CASSYGGDKYGYTF	TGTGCCAGCAGTTACGGGGGGGATAAGTATGGCTACACCTTC
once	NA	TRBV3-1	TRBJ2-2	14	CASSSGLLCGELFF	TGTGCCAGCAGCTCCGGACTGCTATGTGGGGAGCTGTTTTTT
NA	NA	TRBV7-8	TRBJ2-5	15	CASSSLKGIQETQYF	TGTGCCAGCAGCTCACTGAAGGGCATCCAAGAGACCCAGTACTTC
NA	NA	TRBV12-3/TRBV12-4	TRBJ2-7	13	CAGSPRWDFFQYF	TGTGCCGGCAGCCCCCGCTGGGACTTCTTCCAGTACTTC